The source of this TCR beta chain is a study of T cell clonotyping in hematopoietic cell transplantation. Study summary: Recipients' pretransplant samples followed cytoreduction. Notes on the study in general: Broader posttransplant TCR repertoire diversity was predicted by graft donor and pretransplant recipient Inverse Simpson Index values. Cells were unsorted, so CD4 and CD8 contributions were not separated. After transplant, recipient diversity fell while pathologically expanded clonotypes grew through day 180.

Assay used: immunoSEQ multiplex PCR; TCRdb lists only in-frame clones, some missing. The sample lists tens of thousands of clones, 70% to 90% seen once, with 5.9% in the top ten. Regarding time point: recipient sample about 28 days before transplant, after cytoreduction. CDR1 and CDR2 (germline): PRHDT, FYEKMQ (reference sequence). The CDR3 contains 15 residues. The V and J ends lost 6 bases and 2 bases respectively, with 17 bases between them. This clone occurred a few times. Its antigen is not identified. The material was peripheral blood mononuclear cells, obtained before stem cell transplant. This TCR was recovered from a man between 60 and 75 years old with biphenotypic leukemia. Some clones in this sample may be carry-over from other donors' samples. This chain links TRBV13 with TRBJ2-7, with TRBD2 as a possible D gene (6 bases). For the CDR3, the DNA is TGTGCCAGCAGGTCCCGGCAGGGAGGCGCCTACGAGCAGTACTTC. Its translation is CASRSRQGGAYEQYF.